This TCR beta chain was sequenced in a study of blood T cell repertoires in COVID-19 (dated by TCRdb to about 2020). Describing the broader study: Collaborator samples came from the United States, Italy and Spain and covered acute and convalescent phases of COVID-19. The material from the prospective study consisted of cDNA or gDNA derived from T cells, B-cell-depleted T cells, or PBMCs. The samples were drawn from the first 160 participants of the ongoing ImmuneRACE study and from under 1,500 subjects provided by 6 global collaborators. The repertoires were made available in a free public database intended to serve as a resource for research on the immune response to SARS-CoV-2. Where available, HLA class I and class II types were taken from metadata supplied by the sample provider and were not determined by assay-based typing. Subjects who had been exposed to COVID-19, were actively infected with it, or had recovered from it provided the deeply sampled blood TCRbeta repertoires that made up the dataset. Nearly every sample came with metadata listing a de-identified subject ID, COVID-19 status, age in years and sex.

Beyond this particular receptor, the publication reports: The quantity of clinical and demographic metadata differed by source and by participant and was supplied without curation.

TCRbeta CDR3 regions were amplified from genomic DNA using the immunoSEQ Assay, a bias-controlled multiplex PCR. The study's processing was this. The number of nucleated cells in each sample was estimated from the amplification of reference gene primers within the assay. To quantify the absolute abundance of each unique TCRbeta CDR3 rearrangement, sequence reads were collapsed and filtered. For each sample, productive Simpson clonality was calculated as the square root of Simpson's diversity index over productive rearrangements. TCRdb took this table from immuneACCESS and kept in-frame rearrangements with V and J called. Such tables lack part of the clones; where checked against another copy, unresolved V genes explain under half of the gap, and the rest is unexplained. That table gives V, J and clone size, and the DNA gave D and trimming. The table for this sample lists some 290,000 clones; around four fifths of them were counted only once. The ten largest clones add up to about 4.3% of the sample.

Samples from volunteer blood donors who had recovered from COVID-19 were contributed by a second Seattle source. Whole blood was collected in K2EDTA tubes by collaborating institutions according to the institutions' own protocols. For TCRbeta analysis, collaborators shipped samples as frozen whole blood, isolated PBMCs, or DNA extracted from either of those sample types. About this clone: Its antigen is currently not known. Base qualities were left out, and no much larger clone turns up one base away.

Compared with germline, V lacks 3 bases and J lacks 6 bases; bases without a gene match: 7. The CDR1 and CDR2 encoded by the germline V gene are SGHRS and YFSETQ. Including cysteine and phenylalanine, the CDR3 has 17 amino acids. Only the CDR3 DNA is retained, 51 bases long and in frame from the first base. The chain was built from TRBV5-1 and TRBJ2-2, with 14 bases aligning to TRBD2. The clonotype was recovered from a man in his fifties or sixties who had recovered from COVID-19. The sequenced sample was peripheral blood. The nucleotides read TGCGCCAGCAGCTCCCGACTAGCGGGGGGGCCAGCCGGGGAGCTGTTTTTT. Its translation reads: CASSSRLAGGPAGELFF.